This T cell receptor (beta chain) was sequenced in a study of a mutant IDH1 vaccine in newly diagnosed glioma. On the study more broadly: Patients got their first vaccination 4-6 weeks after radiotherapy alone, or with temozolomide cycles. Treated patients had a mean age of approximately 40 years and an approximately 60% male, around 38% female split. Study observations and caveats: Vaccine-induced immune responses occurred in 90% to 95% of patients.

Only in-frame clones appear in the TCRdb table, and some are missing; sequencing was by immunoSEQ multiplex PCR. The table includes 30,000 to 40,000 clones, roughly 76% detected once. Regarding this clone: Its specificity is unknown.

The time point denotes: week 23, last vaccination. Vaccination used 300 ug of mutant IDH1 20-mer peptide per dose, with topical imiquimod. New WHO grade 3 or 4 IDH1-mutant, ATRX-lost astrocytomas were present in all donors. This receptor was taken from a man aged 35-49 years with glioma. Sequenced here: PBMCs, sampled from a glioma patient whose treatment included an IDH1 peptide vaccine.

Here the CDR3 reads CASSDSSYNEQFF. For the CDR3, the DNA is TGTGCCAGCAGTGACAGCTCCTACAATGAGCAGTTCTTC. The chain recombines TRBV6-4 with TRBJ2-1, with unresolved D. The CDR3 runs 13 residues. Per germline, CDR1 MRHNA and CDR2 SNTAGT. With 2 bases removed from V and 0 bases from J, the gap between germline ends came to 2 bases.